The next 31 T cell receptor beta chains were all read from a single sample in a study of T cell responses to AZD1222 COVID-19 vaccine. Sequenced by immunoSEQ multiplex PCR; TCRdb stores in-frame clones only, minus some. The table includes 110,000 or so clones, approximately 90% detected once. This material consisted of peripheral blood, taken on day 0 of AZD1222 vaccination. These receptors all come from an adult in good health.

This sequence joins TRBV6-1 and TRBJ1-5; TRBD1 matches at 7 bases. J gave up 0 bases and V 4 bases, and 9 bases lay outside the gene matches. Germline CDR1 and CDR2: MNHNS and SASEGT. The CDR3 has 17 amino acids. CDR3 region: CASSADRVGLSNQPQHF. The CDR3 DNA reads TGTGCCAGCAGTGCTGACAGGGTTGGCCTTAGCAATCAGCCCCAGCATTTT.

The CDR3 region is CASSFRAGGLDTQYF. The DNA of the CDR3 is TGTGCCAGCAGTTTCCGAGCGGGAGGCTTAGATACGCAGTATTTT. The chain recombines TRBV28 with TRBJ2-3, with 9 positions matching TRBD2. Germline V gene data show CDR1 as MDHEN and CDR2 as SYDVKM. The V and J ends lost 3 bases and 5 bases, in that order; junction bases with no gene match: 6. The CDR3 is 15 amino acids.

V usage is TRBV19 and J usage is TRBJ2-3; 13 nucleotides align to TRBD2. This CDR3 is built from 16 residues. Germline CDR1 is LNHDA and CDR2 is SQIVND (reference sequence). The V gene end was trimmed by 3 bases and the J gene end by 4 bases; junction bases not matched to a gene: 4. The CDR3 loop reads CASSIGLAGAPDTQYF. The CDR3 DNA sequence: TGTGCCAGTAGTATCGGACTAGCGGGAGCCCCAGATACGCAGTATTTT. The whole variable domain, remainder taken from reference TRBV19 and TRBJ2-3, is DGGITQSPKYLFRKEGQNVTLSCEQNLNHDAMYWYRQDPGQGLRLIYYSQIVNDFQKGDIAEGYSVSREKKESFPLTVTSAQKNPTAFYLCASSIGLAGAPDTQYFGPGTRLTVL.

The V and J genes are TRBV5-1 and TRBJ2-1; D unresolved. V was shortened by 0 bases and J by 4 bases, with 8 bases between the two germline ends. CDR3 size: 14 residues. In germline, CDR1 is SGHRS, CDR2 YFSETQ. The CDR3 DNA sequence: TGCGCCAGCAGCTTGGGCGACTCTTACAATGAGCAGTTCTTC. It translates to CASSLGDSYNEQFF.

This clone was seen once. The chain joins TRBV6-5 to TRBJ1-1; 12 nucleotides match TRBD1. The CDR3 length is 14 residues. Germline V gene sequence: CDR1 MNHEY, CDR2 SVGAGI. V lost 7 bases to trimming and J lost 11 bases; unmatched junction nucleotides: 11. Written as DNA, the CDR3 is TGTGCCAGCACTCTAGGGACAGGGGGCAATAGGGCTTTCTTT. Translation gives CASTLGTGGNRAFF.

The chain uses TRBV7-2 and TRBJ1-1, with D unclear. This CDR3 is built from 12 residues. Trimming removed 5 bases at V and 4 bases at J, with 8 bases between. Germline V gene data show CDR1 as SGHTA and CDR2 as FQGNSA. CDR3: CASSRVSTEAFF. CDR3 nucleotides: TGTGCCAGCAGCAGAGTCAGCACTGAAGCTTTCTTT.

This chain uses TRBV19 with TRBJ1-2, with D uncertain. The V end was cut by 3 bases, the J end by 8 bases, with 16 bases between. There are 14 residues in the CDR3. The germline CDR1 and CDR2 sequences are LNHDA and SQIVND (reference sequence). The CDR3 DNA is TGTGCCAGTAGTATGGAGAGCATCCTGTGGGGCTACACCTTC. Its protein product is CASSMESILWGYTF.

The chain recombines TRBV30 with TRBJ2-7; TRBD2 agrees at 9 bases. Per germline, CDR1 GTSNPN and CDR2 SVGIG (reference sequence). V dropped 3 bases and J dropped 4; count of bases not matched to a gene: 10. This CDR3 has 15 residues. CDR3 nucleotides: TGTGCCTGGAGAGCTGGGCTAGCGGGACCGTACGAGCAGTACTTC. Residues: CAWRAGLAGPYEQYF. Full variable domain (rest looked up from reference TRBV30 and TRBJ2-7): SQTIHQWPATLVQPVGSPLSLECTVEGTSNPNLYWYRQAAGRGLQLLFYSVGIGQISSEVPQNLSASRPQDRQFILSSKKLLLSDSGFYLCAWRAGLAGPYEQYFGPGTRLTVT.

This chain joins TRBV11-2 and TRBJ2-7; 9 positions match TRBD1. Germline-derived CDR1 and CDR2 are SGHAT and FQNNGV. V gave up 5 bases and J gave up 3 bases; unmatched junction bases: 5. The CDR3 length is 14 residues. CDR3 amino acids: CASSPRQGVYEQYF. Here the CDR3 DNA reads TGTGCCAGCAGCCCTAGACAGGGGGTCTACGAGCAGTACTTC.

CDR3 region: CAVGVTNYGYTF. The CDR3, as DNA: TGTGCCGTGGGAGTTACCAACTATGGCTACACCTTC. The chain has TRBV19 and TRBJ1-2; D not resolved. The CDR3 extends over 12 amino acids. Trimming took 11 bases from V and 2 from J, leaving 12 bases between them. CDR1 LNHDA and CDR2 SQIVND come from the germline V gene (reference sequence). The whole variable domain, filled in from reference TRBV19 and TRBJ1-2, reads DGGITQSPKYLFRKEGQNVTLSCEQNLNHDAMYWYRQDPGQGLRLIYYSQIVNDFQKGDIAEGYSVSREKKESFPLTVTSAQKNPTAFYLCAVGVTNYGYTFGSGTRLTVV.

This clone was found once. This chain uses TRBV14 with TRBJ1-2, with D unclear. The CDR3 spans 13 residues. V dropped 4 bases and J dropped 11 bases, with 17 bases sitting between them. Germline V gives CDR1 SGHDN, CDR2 FVKESK. CDR3: CASSPQDYGSYTF. CDR3 sequence (DNA): TGTGCCAGCAGCCCCCAGGATTACGGTAGTTACACCTTC.

This sequence joins TRBV5-1 and TRBJ1-2; no reliable D call. The CDR3 is 12 amino acids. V was trimmed by 4 bases and J by 8 bases, leaving 12 bases between them. CDR1 is SGHRS, CDR2 YFSETQ, per germline. This CDR3 is CASSPRGEGYTF. The CDR3, as DNA: TGCGCCAGCAGCCCCCGGGGTGAGGGCTACACCTTC.

The rearrangement uses TRBV5-5 and TRBJ1-2; 12 bases line up with TRBD1. CDR3 size: 15 residues. V was pared by 4 bases and J by 6 bases, with 7 bases of the junction left unmatched. CDR1 is SGHKS and CDR2 is YYEKEE in the germline V gene (reference sequence). In DNA form, the CDR3 reads TGTGCCAGCAGCCGAGGGACAGGGGGCGACGATGGCTACACCTTC. It encodes CASSRGTGGDDGYTF.

A single count supports this clone. This chain connects TRBV14 to TRBJ2-3, with D maybe TRBD2 (6 bases). CDR1 is SGHDN, CDR2 FVKESK, per germline. V lost 4 bases and J 3 bases, leaving 14 bases between the germline ends. The CDR3 sequence is 15 residues long. CDR3: CASSLPGVMTDTQYF. CDR3 nucleotides: TGTGCCAGCAGCCTTCCGGGAGTTATGACAGATACGCAGTATTTT.

In this sample, this clone turned up once. This chain connects TRBV7-2 to TRBJ1-1; the D is unclear. This CDR3 is built from 13 residues. Trimming removed 5 bases from V and 3 bases from J, with 10 bases in between. Germline V gene lookup returns CDR1 SGHTA and CDR2 FQGNSA. The CDR3 loop is CASSRGPDTEAFF. DNA of the CDR3: TGTGCCAGCAGCCGTGGTCCCGACACTGAAGCTTTCTTT.

The chain is built from TRBV28 and TRBJ1-2, with D hard to call. In germline, CDR1 is MDHEN, CDR2 SYDVKM. This CDR3 comprises 11 residues. V was shortened by 6 bases and J by 3 bases, with 5 bases between the two germline ends. Written as DNA, the CDR3 is TGTGCCAGCAGGCGCGACTATGGCTACACCTTC. Its translation: CASRRDYGYTF.

The sample holds one count of this clone. The chain uses TRBV30 and TRBJ2-2; perhaps TRBD2 as D (5 bases). V was cut by 1 base and J by 4 bases, with 10 bases left in between. This CDR3 has 14 amino acids. Looked up from germline, CDR1 is GTSNPN and CDR2 is SVGIG (reference sequence). CDR3 loop: CAWSGGRATGELFF. CDR3 sequence (DNA): TGTGCCTGGAGTGGAGGGCGGGCCACCGGGGAGCTGTTTTTT.

Details on this clone: The junction shows a germline mismatch at one end, possibly a read error. The rearrangement joins TRBV9 to TRBJ1-3; the D is unclear. The CDR3 totals 13 residues. Germline CDR1 reads SGDLS; CDR2 reads YYNGEE. The CDR3 here is CASSAPTGNTIYF. As DNA, the CDR3 is TGTGCCAGCAGCGCACCGACTGGGAACACCATATATTTT.

The CDR3 is CASSLVPAGEETQYF. The DNA for the CDR3 is TGCGCCAGCAGCTTGGTCCCGGCGGGAGAGGAGACCCAGTACTTC. The chain carries TRBV5-1 and TRBJ2-5; 7 nucleotides line up with TRBD2. V dropped 0 bases and J dropped 5; count of bases not matched to a gene: 7. Looked up from germline, CDR1 is SGHRS and CDR2 is YFSETQ. This CDR3 comprises 15 residues.

J is TRBJ1-1 and V is TRBV20-1; no reliable D call. The CDR3 runs 11 residues. Germline loops: CDR1 DFQATT, CDR2 SNEGSKA (reference sequence). V lost 6 bases, J lost 5 bases, and 10 bases lay in between. The CDR3 DNA is TGCAGTGCCAGAATATTAACTGAAGCTTTCTTT. This gives the protein CSARILTEAFF.

The gene calls are TRBV15 and TRBJ1-5; D call uncertain. Germline values: CDR1 LNHNV, CDR2 YYDKDF (reference sequence). V shed 5 bases and J shed 0 bases, with 11 bases lying between them. CDR3 size: 15 residues. CDR3 coding DNA: TGTGCCACCAGCGACGGGAAGCTTAGCAATCAGCCCCAGCATTTT. This codes for CATSDGKLSNQPQHF.

J is TRBJ2-1 and V is TRBV11-2; TRBD2 agrees at 11 bases. The length of the CDR3 is 14 residues. The V gene's germline CDR1 is SGHAT and CDR2 FQNNGV. J was trimmed by 9 bases and V by 7 bases; bases with no gene match: 8. The CDR3 DNA is TGTGCCAGCAAAAAGACTAGCGGGAAGGTTGAGCAGTTCTTC. This translates into CASKKTSGKVEQFF.

The chain links TRBV19 to TRBJ1-1; D may be TRBD1 (5 bases). The germline V gene has CDR1 LNHDA and CDR2 SQIVND (reference sequence). CDR3 length: 14 residues. Deletions cut 6 bases from V and 6 bases from J, with 17 bases between. The CDR3 sequence is CASRRDREKAEAFF. The CDR3 nucleotides read TGTGCCAGTAGGAGGGACCGGGAGAAGGCTGAAGCTTTCTTT.

The chain links TRBV27 to TRBJ2-5; 9 nucleotides agree with TRBD2. V lost 5 bases to trimming and J lost 9 bases; unmatched junction nucleotides: 13. CDR1 is MNHEY and CDR2 is SMNVEV in the germline V gene (reference sequence). The CDR3 has 15 amino acids. Here the CDR3 DNA reads TGTGCCAGCAGTCTGACTAGCGGCCCCTATGCGGCCCAGTACTTC. It translates to CASSLTSGPYAAQYF.

This chain uses TRBV10-1 with TRBJ2-7; no firm D call. Germline V gene data show CDR1 as WNHNN and CDR2 as SYGVQD (reference sequence). The V end was cut by 0 bases, the J end by 3 bases, with 6 bases between. The CDR3 spans 13 residues. CDR3 DNA: TGCGCCAGCAGTGAGTCTGGTCTCTACGAGCAGTACTTC. Protein: CASSESGLYEQYF.

The chain links TRBV19 to TRBJ1-5; 10 bases match TRBD1. V lost 9 bases to trimming and J lost 2 bases; unmatched junction nucleotides: 16. The CDR3 covers 18 residues. From germline, CDR1 is LNHDA and CDR2 SQIVND (reference sequence). The CDR3 reads CASQSRGQGVGGNQPQHF. CDR3 DNA sequence: TGTGCCAGCCAGTCGCGCGGACAGGGGGTCGGGGGCAATCAGCCCCAGCATTTT.

The chain links TRBV9 to TRBJ2-2; the D gene is possibly TRBD1 (6 bases). Germline lookup yields CDR1 SGDLS and CDR2 YYNGEE. The CDR3 length is 14 residues. V dropped 4 bases and J dropped 3 bases, with 10 bases sitting between them. CDR3 in DNA: TGTGCCAGCAGCAAAGCAGGGGACACCGGGGAGCTGTTTTTT. It codes for CASSKAGDTGELFF.

The gene calls are TRBV7-3 and TRBJ1-2; possibly TRBD1 for D (5 bases). The CDR3 totals 13 residues. Germline V lookup: CDR1 SGHTA, CDR2 FQGTGA. Trimming removed 1 base at V and 7 bases at J, with 10 bases between. The CDR3 DNA reads as TGTGCCAGCAGCTTAAGCGGGGCTGGTGGCTACACCTTC. Translating it yields CASSLSGAGGYTF. Together with reference TRBV7-3 and TRBJ1-2, the CDR3 gives the full variable domain: GAGVSQTPSNKVTEKGKYVELRCDPISGHTALYWYRQSLGQGPEFLIYFQGTGAADDSGLPNDRFFAVRPEGSVSTLKIQRTERGDSAVYLCASSLSGAGGYTFGSGTRLTVV.

The CDR3 DNA follows: TGTGCCAGCAGTTTAGCGGCAGGGCATGGAGATACGCAGTATTTT. As protein: CASSLAAGHGDTQYF. The chain links TRBV28 to TRBJ2-3; maybe TRBD1 (5 bases). The CDR3 runs to 15 residues. Germline CDR1 MDHEN, CDR2 SYDVKM. The germline V and J ends were trimmed by 2 bases and 5 bases, with 14 bases remaining between them.

The chain couples TRBV14 to TRBJ2-3; D ambiguous. Germline loops: CDR1 SGHDN, CDR2 FVKESK. The CDR3 contains 14 residues. The V and J ends lost 0 bases and 3 bases respectively, with 7 bases between them. The CDR3 region is CASSQDQVTDTQYF. The CDR3 bases are TGTGCCAGCAGCCAAGACCAGGTTACAGATACGCAGTATTTT.

The gene calls are TRBV7-9 and TRBJ1-1; TRBD1 matches at 10 bases. This CDR3 has 13 amino acids. CDR1 is SEHNR, CDR2 FQNEAQ, per germline (reference sequence). The V and J ends lost 5 bases and 6 bases, in that order; junction bases with no gene match: 3. Here the CDR3 reads CASSDRGLAEAFF. The CDR3 region has the DNA TGTGCCAGCAGCGACAGGGGGCTGGCTGAAGCTTTCTTT.